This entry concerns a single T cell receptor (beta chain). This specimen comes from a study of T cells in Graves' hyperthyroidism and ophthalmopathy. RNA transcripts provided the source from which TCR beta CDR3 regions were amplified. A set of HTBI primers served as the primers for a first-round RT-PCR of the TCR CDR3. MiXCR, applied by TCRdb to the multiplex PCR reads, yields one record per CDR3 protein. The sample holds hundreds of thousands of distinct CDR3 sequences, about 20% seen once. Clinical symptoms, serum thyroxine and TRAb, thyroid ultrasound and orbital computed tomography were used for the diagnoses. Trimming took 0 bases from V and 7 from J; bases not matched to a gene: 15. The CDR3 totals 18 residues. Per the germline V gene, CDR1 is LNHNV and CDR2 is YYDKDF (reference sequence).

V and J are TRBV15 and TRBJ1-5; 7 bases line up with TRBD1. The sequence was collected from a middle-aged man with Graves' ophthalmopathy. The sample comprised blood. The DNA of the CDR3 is TGTGCCACCAGCAGAGATCGCGGGCGGACAGGTTCGGGACAGCCCCAGCATTTT. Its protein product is CATSRDRGRTGSGQPQHF.